This TCR beta chain was documented in a study of T-cell reconstitution after alpha-beta-depleted transplantation in children. In germline, CDR1 is SGDLS, CDR2 YYNGEE. The CDR3 is 16 amino acids. Trimming took 5 bases from V and 2 from J; bases not matched to a gene: 13. The TCRbeta library incorporated unique molecular identifiers. One entry per CDR3 protein, called by TCRdb with MiXCR from the PCR reads. The sample comprises 350,000 to 450,000 distinct CDR3 sequences, approximately 20% of which are singletons, and 3% to 4% rests with the top ten. This specimen consisted of PBMCs from the stem cell graft donor, obtained from the stem cell graft. This sequence was found in a human donor who donated a stem cell graft to a child with acute myeloid leukemia. The chain combines TRBV9 with TRBJ2-7; 7 bases agree with TRBD1. The CDR3 nucleotides read TGTGCCAGCAGTCCTAGCACAGGGGAGTGGACCTACGAGCAGTACTTC. The encoded protein is CASSPSTGEWTYEQYF.